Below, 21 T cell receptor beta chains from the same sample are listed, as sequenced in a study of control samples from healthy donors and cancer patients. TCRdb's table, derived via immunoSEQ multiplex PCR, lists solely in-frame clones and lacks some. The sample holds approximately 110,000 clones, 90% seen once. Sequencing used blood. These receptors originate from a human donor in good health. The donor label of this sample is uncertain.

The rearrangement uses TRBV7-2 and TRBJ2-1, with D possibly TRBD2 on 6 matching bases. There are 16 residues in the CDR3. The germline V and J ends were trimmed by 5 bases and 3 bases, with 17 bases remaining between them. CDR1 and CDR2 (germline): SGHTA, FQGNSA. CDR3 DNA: TGTGCCAGCAGCGCCTCCCTAGGGAGGATCTACAATGAGCAGTTCTTC. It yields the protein CASSASLGRIYNEQFF. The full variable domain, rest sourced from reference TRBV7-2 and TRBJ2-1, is GAGVSQSPSNKVTEKGKDVELRCDPISGHTALYWYRQSLGQGLEFLIYFQGNSAPDKSGLPSDRFSAERTGGSVSTLTIQRTQQEDSAVYLCASSASLGRIYNEQFFGPGTRLTVL.

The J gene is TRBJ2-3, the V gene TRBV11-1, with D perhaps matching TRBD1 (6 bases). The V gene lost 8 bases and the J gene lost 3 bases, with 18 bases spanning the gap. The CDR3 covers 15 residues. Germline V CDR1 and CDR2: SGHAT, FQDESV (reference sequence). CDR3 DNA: TGTGCCAGCTTATGGGGTGGGGGCCGGACAGATACGCAGTATTTT. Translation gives CASLWGGGRTDTQYF.

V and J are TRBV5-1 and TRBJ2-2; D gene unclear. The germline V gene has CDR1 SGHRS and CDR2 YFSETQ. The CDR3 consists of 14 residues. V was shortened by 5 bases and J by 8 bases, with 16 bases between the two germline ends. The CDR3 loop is CASSLSGPVGELFF. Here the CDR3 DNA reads TGCGCCAGCAGTCTGTCAGGACCGGTGGGGGAGCTGTTTTTT.

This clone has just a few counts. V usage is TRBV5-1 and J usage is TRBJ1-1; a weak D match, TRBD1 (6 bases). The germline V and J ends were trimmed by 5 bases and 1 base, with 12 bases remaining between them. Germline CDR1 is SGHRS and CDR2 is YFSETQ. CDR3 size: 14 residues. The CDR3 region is CASSRGTANTEAFF. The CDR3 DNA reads TGCGCCAGCAGTAGGGGGACGGCGAACACTGAAGCTTTCTTT. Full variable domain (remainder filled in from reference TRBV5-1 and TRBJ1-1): KAGVTQTPRYLIKTRGQQVTLSCSPISGHRSVSWYQQTPGQGLQFLFEYFSETQRNKGNFPGRFSGRQFSNSRSEMNVSTLELGDSALYLCASSRGTANTEAFFGQGTRLTVV.

The CDR3 sequence: CASGGTGDQPQHF. Written as DNA, the CDR3 is TGTGCCAGCGGAGGGACAGGGGATCAGCCCCAGCATTTT. This chain connects TRBV2 to TRBJ1-5; TRBD1 matches at 10 bases. CDR3 length equals 13 residues. Trimming took 8 bases from V and 5 from J; bases not matched to a gene: 3. Germline-derived CDR1 and CDR2 are SNHLY and FYNNEI.

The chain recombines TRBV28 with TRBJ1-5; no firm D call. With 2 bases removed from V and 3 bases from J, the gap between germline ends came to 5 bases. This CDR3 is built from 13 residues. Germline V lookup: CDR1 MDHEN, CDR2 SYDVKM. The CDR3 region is CASSLDYNQPQHF. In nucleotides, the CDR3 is TGTGCCAGCAGTTTAGACTACAATCAGCCCCAGCATTTT.

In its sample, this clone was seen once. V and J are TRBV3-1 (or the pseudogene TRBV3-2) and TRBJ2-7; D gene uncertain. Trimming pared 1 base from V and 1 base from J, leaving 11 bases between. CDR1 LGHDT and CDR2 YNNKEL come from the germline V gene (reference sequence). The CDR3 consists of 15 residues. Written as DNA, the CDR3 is TGTGCCAGCAGCCAAGGGTACGGTAGATCCTACGAGCAGTACTTC. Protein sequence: CASSQGYGRSYEQYF.

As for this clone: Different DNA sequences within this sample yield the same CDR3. The CDR3 DNA is TGTGCTAGTGGGCCGACGGGGAGCGGGGGGGCGAATGAGCAGTTCTTC. As protein: CASGPTGSGGANEQFF. This chain uses TRBV12-5 with TRBJ2-1; TRBD2 matches at 10 bases. The CDR3 has 16 amino acids. The ends lost 6 bases at V and 7 bases at J; junction bases unmatched: 12. Germline V gene lookup returns CDR1 LGHNT and CDR2 FRNRAP.

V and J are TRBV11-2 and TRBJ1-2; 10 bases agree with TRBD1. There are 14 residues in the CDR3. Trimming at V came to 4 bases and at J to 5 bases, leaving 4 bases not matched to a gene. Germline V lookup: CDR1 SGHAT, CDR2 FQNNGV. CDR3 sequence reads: CASSSGQGTYGYTF. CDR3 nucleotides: TGTGCCAGCAGCTCGGGACAGGGGACTTATGGCTACACCTTC.

The CDR3 bases are TGTGCCAGCAGCCCTCGAAGGACGCCCACCTCTGGAAACACCATATATTTT. Translating gives CASSPRRTPTSGNTIYF. The chain uses TRBV9 and TRBJ1-3, with D uncertain. Trimming removed 4 bases from V and 0 bases from J, with 17 bases in between. The V gene's germline CDR1 is SGDLS and CDR2 YYNGEE. CDR3 length: 17 amino acids.

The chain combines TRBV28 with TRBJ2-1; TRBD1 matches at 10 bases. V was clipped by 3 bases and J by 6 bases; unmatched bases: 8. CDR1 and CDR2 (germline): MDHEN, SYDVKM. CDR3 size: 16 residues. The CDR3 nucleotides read TGTGCCAGCAGTTTGCTGACAGGGGGCTTATCCAATGAGCAGTTCTTC. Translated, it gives CASSLLTGGLSNEQFF.

The CDR3, as DNA: TGTGCCAGTAGTAGCGGGACAGGAGGTTTACCCCTCCACTTT. This codes for CASSSGTGGLPLHF. The chain has TRBV19 and TRBJ1-6, with 8 nucleotides matching TRBD1. The CDR3 is made up of 14 amino acids. Germline V gene data show CDR1 as LNHDA and CDR2 as SQIVND (reference sequence). Trimming cost V 4 bases and J 12 bases; bases outside gene matches: 8.

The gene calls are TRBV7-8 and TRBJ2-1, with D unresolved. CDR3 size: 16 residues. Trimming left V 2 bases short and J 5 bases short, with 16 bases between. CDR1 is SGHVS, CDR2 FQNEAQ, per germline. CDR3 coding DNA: TGTGCCAGCAGCTTACGAAAGTCCTCCCAACACAATGAGCAGTTCTTC. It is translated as CASSLRKSSQHNEQFF.

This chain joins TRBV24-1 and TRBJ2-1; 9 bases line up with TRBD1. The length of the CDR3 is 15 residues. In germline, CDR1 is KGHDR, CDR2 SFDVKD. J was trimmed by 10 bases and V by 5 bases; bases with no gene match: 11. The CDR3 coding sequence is TGTGCCACCAGTGGTCTGGACAGGGGAGTTGGAGAGCAGTTCTTC. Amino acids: CATSGLDRGVGEQFF.

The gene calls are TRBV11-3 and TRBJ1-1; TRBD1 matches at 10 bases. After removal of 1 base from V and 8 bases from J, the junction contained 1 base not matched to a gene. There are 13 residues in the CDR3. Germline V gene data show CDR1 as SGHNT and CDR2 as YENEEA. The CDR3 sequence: CASSLGTGGEAFF. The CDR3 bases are TGTGCCAGCAGCTTAGGGACAGGGGGAGAAGCTTTCTTT.

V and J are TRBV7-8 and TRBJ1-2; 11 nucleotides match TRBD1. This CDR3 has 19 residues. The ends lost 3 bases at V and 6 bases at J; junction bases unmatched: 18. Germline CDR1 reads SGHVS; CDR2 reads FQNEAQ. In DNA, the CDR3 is TGTGCCAGCAGCTTGAATTCCGTACTTGGGGGACAGGGGGACAATGGCTACACCTTC. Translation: CASSLNSVLGGQGDNGYTF.

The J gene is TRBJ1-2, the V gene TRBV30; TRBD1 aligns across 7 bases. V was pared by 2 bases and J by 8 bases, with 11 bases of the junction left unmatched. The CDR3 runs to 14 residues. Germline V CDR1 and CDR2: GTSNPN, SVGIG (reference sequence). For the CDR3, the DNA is TGTGCCTGGAGTTATGAGGGGGCATCAGTAGGCTACACCTTC. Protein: CAWSYEGASVGYTF.

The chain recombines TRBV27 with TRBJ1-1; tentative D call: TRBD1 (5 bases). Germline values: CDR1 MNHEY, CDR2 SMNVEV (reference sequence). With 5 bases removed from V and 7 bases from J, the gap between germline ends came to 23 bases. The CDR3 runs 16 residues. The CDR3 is CASSMRVMGGTSEAFF. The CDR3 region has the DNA TGTGCCAGCAGTATGAGGGTTATGGGGGGAACGAGTGAAGCTTTCTTT.

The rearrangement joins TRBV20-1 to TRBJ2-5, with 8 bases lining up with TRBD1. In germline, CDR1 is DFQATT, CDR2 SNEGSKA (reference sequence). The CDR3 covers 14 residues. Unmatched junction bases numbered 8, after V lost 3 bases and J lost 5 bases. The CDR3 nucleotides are TGCAGTGCTAGTCGATCAGGGGGCTTCGAGACCCAGTACTTC. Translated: CSASRSGGFETQYF.

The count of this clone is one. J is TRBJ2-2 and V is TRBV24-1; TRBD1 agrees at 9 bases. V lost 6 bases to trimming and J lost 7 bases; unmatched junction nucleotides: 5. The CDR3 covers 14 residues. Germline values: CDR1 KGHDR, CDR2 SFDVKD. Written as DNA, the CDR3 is TGTGCCACCAGTCGACAGGGGGTCCTCGGGGAGCTGTTTTTT. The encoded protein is CATSRQGVLGELFF.

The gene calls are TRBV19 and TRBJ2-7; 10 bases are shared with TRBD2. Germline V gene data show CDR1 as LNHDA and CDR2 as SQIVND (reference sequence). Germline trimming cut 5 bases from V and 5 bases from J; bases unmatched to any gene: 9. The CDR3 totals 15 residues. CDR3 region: CASSDSGTSVNEQYF. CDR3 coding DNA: TGTGCCAGTAGTGATTCCGGGACTAGCGTCAACGAGCAGTACTTC.